One T cell receptor beta chain is described in this entry. Its antigen is still unknown. No qualities accompany the bases; no much larger clone lies one base away. From the second PCR step on, the TCR alpha and beta chain libraries were amplified in separate reactions. Donor CMV status was determined by IFNgamma production from CD4+ T cells after overnight stimulation of fresh PBMCs with CMV viral lysate. Miltenyi beads were used first to positively select CD4 T cells, and CD8 T cells were then positively selected from the CD4-negative fraction. Cells stained for CD3, CD4, CD8, CD45RA, CD27 and a live/dead dye were sorted on a BD Aria II into four subsets by CD45RA and CD27. Blood came from a few healthy volunteers, each fractionated into CD4 and CD8 T cells and then into four differentiation subsets. About 0.11 L of peripheral blood was taken from each donor, and PBMC were separated by density-gradient centrifugation on Ficoll-Paque PLUS. The sorted cells were lysed in RLT buffer, after which RNA was extracted using a Qiagen RNeasy kit and kept at -80 degrees C.

Trimming removed 3 bases from V and 0 bases from J, leaving 10 bases between the germline ends. The germline V gene specifies MDHEN as CDR1 and SYDVKM as CDR2. Spanning cysteine to phenylalanine, the CDR3 consists of 15 amino acids. Solely the CDR3 DNA is kept, with 45 bases framed from the first base. These data are taken from a study of naive and memory T cell subsets (dated by TCRdb to 2015 to 2018). Concerning the study at large: An open-source, UMI-based TCR alpha and beta sequencing pipeline was applied to sorted naive and memory peripheral blood T cell subsets. The results of the functional CMV T cell responses matched the IgG serology results in every case. RNA was DNase-treated and reverse transcribed with TCR constant-region primers, mostly using SuperScript III. On the study overall, not on this receptor specifically: The repertoire findings for the naive and memory subsets could not be validated, as no ground truth was available. RNA-based TCR counts may be affected by expression changes linked to T cell activation and differentiation. Following error correction, more than 90% of naive TCR sequences occurred only once, which made naive abundance distributions much steeper than those of memory subsets. TCR abundance followed a power law whose exponent differed between naive and memory subsets but was consistent across the three individuals. Single alpha or beta chain sequences, rather than paired alpha/beta receptors, were used to define clonotypes. In both CD4 and CD8 cells, going from naive through CM, EM and EMRA, the Gini index went up while Shannon and inverse Simpson diversity went down.

Library preparation used UMI-ligation and nested PCR. An equimolar mix of two oligonucleotides covering both TRBC1 and TRBC2 was used as the beta constant-region primer. A single-stranded oligonucleotide containing the SP2 primer and a 12-nucleotide UMI was joined to the 3' end of the cDNA by T4 RNA ligase 1. The ligated cDNA went through four rounds of PCR with nested alpha and beta constant-region primers together with the SP2 primer. Incubation of the ligation reaction lasted about 20-25 hours at 16 degrees C. PCR2 was typically run as a SYBR Green qPCR and stopped at a predetermined threshold to prevent over-amplification. Apart from the first purification, every purification step used Agencourt AMPure XP magnetic beads. Library quantification was done by Qubit, followed by a TapeStation check on which the main peak was expected at around 650 bp. Pooled libraries were sequenced on an Illumina MiSeq with v2 2x251 paired-end kits, typically giving roughly 0.9-2.1 million reads per sample. Libraries were pooled at approximately 4 nM per sample, and 5-7% PhiX was added to improve cluster recognition. As for the authors' bioinformatics: FASTQ reads processed by Demultiplexor were assigned V and J genes by Decombinator through tag matching that tolerated a single base-pair mismatch. UMIs were used by Collapsinator to correct both sequencing errors and frequency errors arising from PCR heterogeneity. CDR3Translator translated TCRs and extracted CDR3s from the conserved cysteine to the FGXG phenylalanine, flagging non-productive sequences. Gini, Shannon entropy and inverse Simpson indices were calculated on repertoires subsampled to equal numbers of UMI-defined TCRs. Within the linear range, a power law was fitted by maximum likelihood to the distributions of clonotype abundance. For one naive CD8 sample, the pipeline and MIGEC produced similar UMI counts, unique TCR numbers and clonal distributions. The repertoires were searched for about 7,000 CMV-associated CDR3 sequences that had been compiled from VDJdb and a published dataset. TCRdb reran the public reads through fastp at Q25 and MiXCR, keeping productive beta chains. Every CDR3 protein is listed once, alongside the most common genes and DNA of its rows. What appears here as the V and J calls and clone size reflects TCRdb's work, not the paper's. The sample yields about 85,000 distinct CDR3 sequences; roughly 13% were counted once. The ten largest account for approximately 0.93% of the sample.

This receptor was identified in a human donor in good health. The sample was central memory CD4+ T cells from blood. This sample's cell subset or site label indicates: central memory, CD45RA- CD27+. This sequence uses TRBV28 and TRBJ2-3; D gene: possibly TRBD1, on 5 matching bases. The bases are TGTGCCAGCAGTTTTGGGGCAGGCAGCACAGATACGCAGTATTTT. Its amino acids are CASSFGAGSTDTQYF.